This T cell receptor beta chain was profiled in a study of regulatory T cells in long-lasting Graves disease. The TCR beta library used iRepertoire HTBI primers with Arm-PCR amplification of CDR3. Per the original data handling: In the combined samples, under 80 TRBV and some 15 TRBJ segments were identified. TCRdb re-called the multiplex PCR reads through MiXCR, storing one row per CDR3 protein. The V and J calls were determined by TCRdb, not by the authors. The sample shows fewer than 500,000 distinct CDR3 sequences, roughly 16% of them seen only once. The germline V gene encodes CDR1 SEHNR and CDR2 FQNEAQ (reference sequence). This CDR3 has 14 amino acids. The time point is: newly diagnosed GD, antithyroid drugs for less than 3 months. From RNA extracted from PBMCs, the TCR library was made. A word on this clonotype: The antigen is not known. A much larger clonotype is one base distant, so this may be a read error.

Points from the study as a whole: Relative to new patients (roughly 1,000), persistent patients exhibited greater sharing of public clonotypes (around 2,700).

In addition, the sample was reused for a study of T cells in Graves' hyperthyroidism and ophthalmopathy.

The chain couples TRBV7-9 to TRBJ2-3, with D tentatively TRBD1 (5 bases). This receptor was identified in a man in his forties with Graves disease. This sample comprised peripheral blood mononuclear cells (PBMCs), obtained at new diagnosis, from a patient treated with antithyroid drugs. The CDR3 DNA reads TGTGCCAGCAGCTTAGTTCAGGCCACAGGTACGCAGTATTTT. Translated, it gives CASSLVQATGTQYF.